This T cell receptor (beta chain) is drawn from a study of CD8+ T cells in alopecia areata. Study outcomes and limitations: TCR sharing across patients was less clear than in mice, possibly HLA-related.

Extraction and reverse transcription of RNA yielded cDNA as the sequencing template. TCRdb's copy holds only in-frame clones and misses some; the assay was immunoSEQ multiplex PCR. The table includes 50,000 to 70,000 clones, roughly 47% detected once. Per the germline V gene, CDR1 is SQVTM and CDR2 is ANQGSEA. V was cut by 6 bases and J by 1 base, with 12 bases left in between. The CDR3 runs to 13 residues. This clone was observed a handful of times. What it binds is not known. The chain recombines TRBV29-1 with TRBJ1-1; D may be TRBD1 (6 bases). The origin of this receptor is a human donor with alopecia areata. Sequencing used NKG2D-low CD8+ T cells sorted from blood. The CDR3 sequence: CSVVQGSNTEAFF. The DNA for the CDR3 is TGCAGCGTCGTACAGGGTTCGAACACTGAAGCTTTCTTT.